These 5 T cell receptor beta chains came from one sample sequenced in a study of T-cell memory formation after mild COVID-19. TCRdb recomputed calls from the 5' RACE reads with MiXCR, one row per CDR3 protein. The data hold hundreds of thousands of distinct CDR3 sequences, with around 27% observed a single time. Sequenced material: PBMCs or a T cell subset sorted from them (not recorded which). The receptors were gathered from an adult woman who had mild COVID-19 (a few samples of this study predate the infection). Cell type and time point are not known.

The chain uses TRBV5-6 and TRBJ2-7; TRBD2 might be the D (6 bases). The CDR3 covers 15 residues. Per the germline V gene, CDR1 is SGHDT and CDR2 is YYEEEE. The ends were cut back, 6 bases at V and 0 bases at J, with 16 bases in the middle. The CDR3: CASTEFGGSSYEQYF. CDR3 nucleotides: TGTGCCAGCACCGAGTTTGGGGGGAGCTCCTACGAGCAGTACTTC. The complete variable domain, with remaining parts taken from reference TRBV5-6 and TRBJ2-7, reads DAGVTQSPTHLIKTRGQQVTLRCSPKSGHDTVSWYQQALGQGPQFIFQYYEEEERQRGNFPDRFSGHQFPNYSSELNVNALLLGDSALYLCASTEFGGSSYEQYFGPGTRLTVT.

This clonotype was seen only a few times. In DNA, the CDR3 is TGTGCCAGCAGCTCCGAATGGGATACGCAGTATTTT. Translation: CASSSEWDTQYF. The V and J genes are TRBV7-2 and TRBJ2-3; D not certain. V was trimmed by 4 bases and J by 6 bases, leaving 8 bases between them. The CDR3 has 12 amino acids. The V gene's germline CDR1 is SGHTA and CDR2 FQGNSA.

This chain uses TRBV27 with TRBJ2-5; tentative D call: TRBD1 (6 bases). CDR1 and CDR2 (germline): MNHEY, SMNVEV (reference sequence). V gave up 5 bases and J gave up 5 bases, with 12 bases separating them. This CDR3 is built from 13 residues. The chain's CDR3 is CASSVTGPETQYF. The CDR3, as DNA: TGTGCCAGCAGTGTCACAGGGCCGGAGACCCAGTACTTC.

In this sample, this clonotype turned up a few times. The chain carries TRBV20-1 and TRBJ2-7, with 10 bases fitting TRBD1. V gave up 1 base and J gave up 2 bases; unmatched junction bases: 14. CDR3 length: 18 residues. Germline lookup yields CDR1 DFQATT and CDR2 SNEGSKA (reference sequence). The DNA of the CDR3 is TGCAGTGCTAGAGCACTCGGGACAGGGGTTCCCTATCCCTACGAGCAGTACTTC. It codes for CSARALGTGVPYPYEQYF.

This clonotype was recorded a few times. This chain links TRBV18 with TRBJ2-1, with a tentative D call TRBD1 (6 bases). This CDR3 is 15 amino acids long. Germline V gives CDR1 KGHSH, CDR2 LQKENI. V was pared by 6 bases and J by 6 bases, with 18 bases between. The CDR3 spells CASSPDRGGSNEQFF. The CDR3 DNA sequence: TGTGCCAGCTCGCCGGACAGAGGGGGATCCAATGAGCAGTTCTTC. Looking up the rest from reference TRBV18 and TRBJ2-1 gives the full variable domain: NAGVMQNPRHLVRRRGQEARLRCSPMKGHSHVYWYRQLPEEGLKFMVYLQKENIIDESGMPKERFSAEFPKEGPSILRIQQVVRGDSAAYFCASSPDRGGSNEQFFGPGTRLTVL.